The T cell receptor (beta chain) described here comes from a study of response to subunit inactivated influenza vaccine. As to this clonotype: Antigen specificity is unknown.

V lost 7 bases, J lost 4 bases, and 10 bases lay in between. The length of the CDR3 is 12 residues. Per germline, CDR1 MNHNS and CDR2 SASEGT. Study outcomes and limitations: Each seasonal flu vaccination may recruit only limited new T cells, authors suggested.

Using its own MiXCR run on the RT-PCR reads, TCRdb lists one record per CDR3 protein. Altogether hundreds of thousands of distinct CDR3 sequences are present, roughly 20% being singletons, with the ten largest covering about 11%. The chain links TRBV6-1 to TRBJ1-2; the D gene is possibly TRBD1 (6 bases). The sample was PBMCs from blood, taken approximately 5 days after vaccination. This TCR came from a man aged 45-65 years who received an inactivated influenza vaccine. The CDR3 DNA follows: TGTGCCAGCAATCAGGGGCCCTATGGCTACACCTTC. It translates to CASNQGPYGYTF.